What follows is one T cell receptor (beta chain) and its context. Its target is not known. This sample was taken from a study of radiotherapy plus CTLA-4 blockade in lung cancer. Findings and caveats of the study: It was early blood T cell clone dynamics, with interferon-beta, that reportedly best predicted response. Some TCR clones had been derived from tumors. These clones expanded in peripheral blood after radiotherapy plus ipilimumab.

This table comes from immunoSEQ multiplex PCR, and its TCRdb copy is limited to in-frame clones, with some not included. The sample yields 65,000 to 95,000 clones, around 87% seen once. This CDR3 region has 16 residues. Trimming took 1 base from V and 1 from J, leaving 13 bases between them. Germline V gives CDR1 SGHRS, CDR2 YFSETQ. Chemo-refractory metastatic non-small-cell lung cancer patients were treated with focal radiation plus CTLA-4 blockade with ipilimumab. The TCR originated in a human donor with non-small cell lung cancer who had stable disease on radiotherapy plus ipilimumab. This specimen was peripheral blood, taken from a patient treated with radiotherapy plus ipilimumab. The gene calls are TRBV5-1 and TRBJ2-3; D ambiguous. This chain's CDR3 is CASSLSSRSGTDTQYF. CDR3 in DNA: TGCGCCAGCAGCTTGAGTAGTAGAAGCGGCACAGATACGCAGTATTTT.